This T cell receptor beta chain appears in the sequencing data of a study of glioma-infiltrating T cells. Study-wide background: Low-grade gliomas were grade II; glioblastomas were grade IV at initial diagnosis. Sequencing aimed for roughly 4.5- to 10-fold coverage of approximately 990,000 peripheral T cells.

Germline CDR1 and CDR2: LNHNV and YYDKDF (reference sequence). The CDR3 extends over 17 amino acids. With 0 bases clipped from V and 8 bases from J, the junction kept 7 bases outside the gene matches. Using RNA template, CDR3s of TCR alpha and beta were amplified with iRepertoire arm-PCR. Tissue mRNA or PBMC total RNA, about 90-450 ng, went into one-step reverse transcription and amplification. TCRdb redid the calling of the multiplex PCR reads with MiXCR, one entry per CDR3 protein. The table lists around 390,000 distinct CDR3 sequences, approximately 42% of them singletons, with more than 10% in the top ten. This clonotype was found a few times.

The origin of this receptor is a human donor with low-grade glioma or glioblastoma, undergoing nonglioma brain surgery, or in good health (not recorded which). Sequencing used glioma tissue, nonneoplastic brain tissue, or PBMCs (not recorded which). This chain connects TRBV15 to TRBJ2-1, with 13 positions matching TRBD2. The CDR3: CATSRDPGLAGSHEQFF. The CDR3 DNA is TGTGCCACCAGCAGAGATCCGGGACTAGCGGGAAGCCATGAGCAGTTCTTC.